The 4 T cell receptor beta chains listed next were all sequenced from one sample in a study of blood T cell repertoires in COVID-19. TCRdb's table, derived via immunoSEQ multiplex PCR, lists solely in-frame clones and lacks some. The sample records about 150,000 clones, about 79% being singletons. Sequencing input: PBMCs or T cells enriched from blood (not recorded which). These receptors originate from a man aged 50 to 59 who had recovered from COVID-19.

The chain has TRBV7-9 and TRBJ2-2, with D perhaps TRBD1 (6 bases). The V gene's germline CDR1 is SEHNR and CDR2 FQNEAQ (reference sequence). V lost 8 bases, J lost 1 base, and 11 bases lay in between. The CDR3 has 14 amino acids. The CDR3 loop is CASFRGLNTGELFF. CDR3 DNA: TGTGCCAGCTTCAGGGGCTTGAACACCGGGGAGCTGTTTTTT.

The chain is built from TRBV6-5 and TRBJ1-2, with D maybe TRBD1 (5 bases). V lost 6 bases and J lost 2, with 10 bases in between. The CDR3 is 13 residues long. Germline CDR1 and CDR2: MNHEY and SVGAGI. The CDR3 sequence is CASSNQGNYGYTF. DNA for the CDR3: TGTGCCAGCAGCAATCAGGGCAACTATGGCTACACCTTC.

The V gene is TRBV19, the J gene TRBJ2-2; a possible D gene is TRBD2 (5 bases). Germline CDR1 and CDR2: LNHDA and SQIVND (reference sequence). Trimming cost V 3 bases and J 5 bases, with 10 bases left between them. The CDR3 extends over 14 amino acids. The CDR3 DNA reads TGTGCCAGTAGTATCGCACTAGGAACCGGGGAGCTGTTTTTT. Its translation: CASSIALGTGELFF.

V gene TRBV7-2 combines with J gene TRBJ1-6; the D is unclear. V shed 8 bases and J shed 10 bases, with 6 bases lying between them. Germline V CDR1 and CDR2: SGHTA, FQGNSA. The CDR3 extends over 10 amino acids. This chain's CDR3 is CASGSSPLHF. In DNA form, the CDR3 reads TGTGCCAGCGGCTCATCACCCCTCCACTTT.